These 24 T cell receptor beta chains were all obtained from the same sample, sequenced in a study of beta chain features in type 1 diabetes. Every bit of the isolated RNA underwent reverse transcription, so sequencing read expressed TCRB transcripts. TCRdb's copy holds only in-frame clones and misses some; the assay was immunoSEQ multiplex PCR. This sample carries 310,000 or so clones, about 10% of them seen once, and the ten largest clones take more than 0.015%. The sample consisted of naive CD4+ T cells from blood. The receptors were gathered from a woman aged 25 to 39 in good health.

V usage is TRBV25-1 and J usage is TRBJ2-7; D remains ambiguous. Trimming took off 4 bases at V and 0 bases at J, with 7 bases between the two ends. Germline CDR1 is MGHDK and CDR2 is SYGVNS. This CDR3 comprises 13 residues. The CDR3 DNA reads TGTGCCAGCAGTGCAGGATACTCCTACGAGCAGTACTTC. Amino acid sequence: CASSAGYSYEQYF.

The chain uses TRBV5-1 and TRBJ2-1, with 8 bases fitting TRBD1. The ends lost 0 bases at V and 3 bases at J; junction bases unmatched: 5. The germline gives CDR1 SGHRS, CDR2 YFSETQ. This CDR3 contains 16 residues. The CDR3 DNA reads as TGCGCCAGCAGCTTGGATACAGGGGGTTTCTACAATGAGCAGTTCTTC. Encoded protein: CASSLDTGGFYNEQFF.

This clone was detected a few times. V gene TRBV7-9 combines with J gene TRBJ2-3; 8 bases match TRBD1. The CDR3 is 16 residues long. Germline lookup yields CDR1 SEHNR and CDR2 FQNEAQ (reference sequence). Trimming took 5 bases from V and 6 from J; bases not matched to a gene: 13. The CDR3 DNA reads TGTGCCAGCAGCATCCAAACAGGGGGATGGGGTGATACGCAGTATTTT. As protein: CASSIQTGGWGDTQYF.

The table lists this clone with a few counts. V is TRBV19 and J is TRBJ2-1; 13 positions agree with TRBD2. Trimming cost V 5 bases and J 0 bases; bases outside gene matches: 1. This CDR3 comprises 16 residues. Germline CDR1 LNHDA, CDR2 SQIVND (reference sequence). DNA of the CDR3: TGTGCCAGTAGTGGGACTAGCGGGATCTCCTACAATGAGCAGTTCTTC. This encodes CASSGTSGISYNEQFF.

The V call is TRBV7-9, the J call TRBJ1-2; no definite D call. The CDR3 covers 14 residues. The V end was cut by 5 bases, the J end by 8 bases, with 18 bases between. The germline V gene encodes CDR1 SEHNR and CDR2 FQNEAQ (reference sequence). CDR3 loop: CASSEDTYRGGYTF. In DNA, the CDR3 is TGTGCCAGCAGCGAAGACACCTATCGAGGGGGCTACACCTTC.

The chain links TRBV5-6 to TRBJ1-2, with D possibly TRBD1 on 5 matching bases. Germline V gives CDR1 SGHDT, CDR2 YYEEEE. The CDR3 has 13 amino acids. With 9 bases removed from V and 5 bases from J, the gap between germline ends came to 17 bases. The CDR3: CATRGRGWYGYTF. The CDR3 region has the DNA TGTGCCACCCGTGGGAGGGGATGGTATGGCTACACCTTC.

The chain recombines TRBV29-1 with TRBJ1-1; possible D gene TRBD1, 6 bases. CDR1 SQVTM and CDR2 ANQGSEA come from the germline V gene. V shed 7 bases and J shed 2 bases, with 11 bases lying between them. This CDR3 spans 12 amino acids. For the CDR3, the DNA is TGCAGCGCTGACAGGATCAACACTGAAGCTTTCTTT. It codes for CSADRINTEAFF.

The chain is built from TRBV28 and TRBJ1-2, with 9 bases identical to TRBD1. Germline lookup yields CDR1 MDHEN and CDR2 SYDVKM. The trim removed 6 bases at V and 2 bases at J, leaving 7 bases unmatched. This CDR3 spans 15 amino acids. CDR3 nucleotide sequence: TGTGCCAGCAGGACCCCCGGGACAGGGAACTATGGCTACACCTTC. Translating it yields CASRTPGTGNYGYTF.

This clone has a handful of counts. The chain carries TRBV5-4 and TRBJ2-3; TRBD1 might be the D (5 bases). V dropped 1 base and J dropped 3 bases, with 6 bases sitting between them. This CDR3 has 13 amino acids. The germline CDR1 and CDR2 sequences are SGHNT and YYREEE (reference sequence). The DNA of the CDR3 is TGTGCCAGCAGCTTGTCAGGGACAGATACGCAGTATTTT. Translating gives CASSLSGTDTQYF. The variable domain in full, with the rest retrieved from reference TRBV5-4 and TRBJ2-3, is ETGVTQSPTHLIKTRGQQVTLRCSSQSGHNTVSWYQQALGQGPQFIFQYYREEENGRGNFPPRFSGLQFPNYSSELNVNALELDDSALYLCASSLSGTDTQYFGPGTRLTVL.

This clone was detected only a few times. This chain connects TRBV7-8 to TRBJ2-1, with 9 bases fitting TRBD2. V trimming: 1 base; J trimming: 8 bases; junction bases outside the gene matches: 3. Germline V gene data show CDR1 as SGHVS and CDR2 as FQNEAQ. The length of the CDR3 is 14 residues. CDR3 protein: CASSLVASGDEQFF. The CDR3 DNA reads TGTGCCAGCAGCTTAGTTGCTAGCGGGGATGAGCAGTTCTTC.

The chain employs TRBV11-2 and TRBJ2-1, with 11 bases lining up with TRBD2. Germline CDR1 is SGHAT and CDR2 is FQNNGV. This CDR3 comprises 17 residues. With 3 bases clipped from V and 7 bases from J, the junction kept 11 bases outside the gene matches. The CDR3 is CASSFRSGTSGKNEQFF. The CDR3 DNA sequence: TGTGCCAGCAGCTTCCGATCCGGGACTAGCGGCAAAAATGAGCAGTTCTTC. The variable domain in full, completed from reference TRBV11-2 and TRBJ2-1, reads EAGVAQSPRYKIIEKRQSVAFWCNPISGHATLYWYQQILGQGPKLLIQFQNNGVVDDSQLPKDRFSAERLKGVDSTLKIQPAKLEDSAVYLCASSFRSGTSGKNEQFFGPGTRLTVL.

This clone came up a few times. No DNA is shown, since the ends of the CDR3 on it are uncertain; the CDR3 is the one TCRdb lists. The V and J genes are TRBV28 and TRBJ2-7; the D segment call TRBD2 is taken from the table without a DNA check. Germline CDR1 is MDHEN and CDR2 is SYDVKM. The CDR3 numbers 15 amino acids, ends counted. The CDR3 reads CASSKFGEGIAEQYF.

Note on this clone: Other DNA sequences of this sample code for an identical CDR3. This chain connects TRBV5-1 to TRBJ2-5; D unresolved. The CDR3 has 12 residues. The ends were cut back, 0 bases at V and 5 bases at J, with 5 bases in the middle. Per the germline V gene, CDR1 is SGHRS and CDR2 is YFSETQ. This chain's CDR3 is CASSLDRETQYF. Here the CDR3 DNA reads TGCGCCAGCAGCTTGGATCGTGAGACCCAGTACTTC.

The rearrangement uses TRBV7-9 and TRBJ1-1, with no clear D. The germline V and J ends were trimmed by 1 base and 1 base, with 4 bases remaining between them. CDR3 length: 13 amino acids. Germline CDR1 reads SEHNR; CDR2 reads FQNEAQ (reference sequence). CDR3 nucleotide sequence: TGTGCCAGCAGCTTAGTTCAGAACACTGAAGCTTTCTTT. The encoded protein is CASSLVQNTEAFF.

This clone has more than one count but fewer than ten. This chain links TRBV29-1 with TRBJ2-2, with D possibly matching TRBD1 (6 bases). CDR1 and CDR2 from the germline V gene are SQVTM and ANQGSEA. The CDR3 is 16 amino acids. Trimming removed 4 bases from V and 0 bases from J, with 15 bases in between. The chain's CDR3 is CSVAKAGTTNTGELFF. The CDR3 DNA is TGCAGCGTTGCCAAGGCCGGGACAACGAACACCGGGGAGCTGTTTTTT.

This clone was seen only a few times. The chain's CDR3 is CASSLNRNTEAFF. The CDR3 region has the DNA TGTGCCAGCAGTCTAAACAGGAACACTGAAGCTTTCTTT. The chain combines TRBV27 with TRBJ1-1; no reliable D call. Trimming pared 5 bases from V and 1 base from J, leaving 8 bases between. The CDR3 loop spans 13 amino acids. CDR1 MNHEY and CDR2 SMNVEV come from the germline V gene (reference sequence).

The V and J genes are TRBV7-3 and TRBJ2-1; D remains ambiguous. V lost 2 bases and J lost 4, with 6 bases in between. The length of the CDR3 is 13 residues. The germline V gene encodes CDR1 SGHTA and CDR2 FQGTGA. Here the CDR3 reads CASSLGQYNEQFF. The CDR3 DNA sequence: TGTGCCAGCAGCTTAGGTCAGTACAATGAGCAGTTCTTC.

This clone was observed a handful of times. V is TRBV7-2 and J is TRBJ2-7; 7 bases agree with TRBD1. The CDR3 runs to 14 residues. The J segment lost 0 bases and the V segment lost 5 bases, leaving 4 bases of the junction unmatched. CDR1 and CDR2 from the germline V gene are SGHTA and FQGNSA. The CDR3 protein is CASSPGQTSYEQYF. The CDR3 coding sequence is TGTGCCAGCAGCCCGGGACAGACCTCCTACGAGCAGTACTTC.

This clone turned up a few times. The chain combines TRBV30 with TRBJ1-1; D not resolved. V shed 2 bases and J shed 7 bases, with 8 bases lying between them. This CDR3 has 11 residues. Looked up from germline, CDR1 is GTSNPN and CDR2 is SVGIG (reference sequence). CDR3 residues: CAWSPLNEAFF. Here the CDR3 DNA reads TGTGCCTGGAGTCCCCTTAATGAAGCTTTCTTT.

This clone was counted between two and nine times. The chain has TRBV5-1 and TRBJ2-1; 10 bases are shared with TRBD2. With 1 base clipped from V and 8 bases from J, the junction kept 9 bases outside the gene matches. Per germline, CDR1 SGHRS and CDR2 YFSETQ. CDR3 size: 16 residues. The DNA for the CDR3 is TGCGCCAGCAGCTTGCTGCTAGCGGGAGCTGCCGATGAGCAGTTCTTC. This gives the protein CASSLLLAGAADEQFF.

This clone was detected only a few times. CDR3 loop: CATSRVDTNTEAFF. The CDR3 DNA is TGTGCCACCAGCAGAGTGGACACGAACACTGAAGCTTTCTTT. This chain uses TRBV15 with TRBJ1-1, with a weak D call TRBD1 (5 bases). CDR3 length equals 14 residues. The V gene's germline CDR1 is LNHNV and CDR2 YYDKDF (reference sequence). The V end lost 1 base, the J end lost 1 base, and 7 bases lay between the germline ends. Full variable domain (missing parts from reference TRBV15 and TRBJ1-1): DAMVIQNPRYQVTQFGKPVTLSCSQTLNHNVMYWYQQKSSQAPKLLFHYYDKDFNNEADTPDNFQSRRPNTSFCFLDIRSPGLGDTAMYLCATSRVDTNTEAFFGQGTRLTVV.

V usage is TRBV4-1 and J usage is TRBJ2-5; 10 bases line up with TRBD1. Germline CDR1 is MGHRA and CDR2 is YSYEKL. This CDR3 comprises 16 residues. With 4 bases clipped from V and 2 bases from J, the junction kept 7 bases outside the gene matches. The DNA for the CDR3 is TGCGCCAGCAGCCTCGGGGACAGGGGCCTTCAAGAGACCCAGTACTTC. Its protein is CASSLGDRGLQETQYF.

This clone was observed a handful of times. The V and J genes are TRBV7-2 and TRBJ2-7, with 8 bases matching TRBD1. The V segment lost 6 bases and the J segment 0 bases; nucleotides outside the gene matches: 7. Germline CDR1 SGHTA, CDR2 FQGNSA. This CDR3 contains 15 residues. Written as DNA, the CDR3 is TGTGCCAGCAGACAACAGGGGGGCCTCTCCTACGAGCAGTACTTC. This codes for CASRQQGGLSYEQYF. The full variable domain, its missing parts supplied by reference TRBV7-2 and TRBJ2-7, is GAGVSQSPSNKVTEKGKDVELRCDPISGHTALYWYRQSLGQGLEFLIYFQGNSAPDKSGLPSDRFSAERTGGSVSTLTIQRTQQEDSAVYLCASRQQGGLSYEQYFGPGTRLTVT.

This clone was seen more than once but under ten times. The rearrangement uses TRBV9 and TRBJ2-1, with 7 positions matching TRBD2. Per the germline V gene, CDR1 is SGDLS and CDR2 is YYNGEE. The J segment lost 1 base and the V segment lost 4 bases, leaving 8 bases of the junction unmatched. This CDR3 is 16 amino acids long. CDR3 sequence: CASSYTAGRSYNEQFF. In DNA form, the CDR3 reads TGTGCCAGCAGCTACACAGCGGGAAGGTCCTACAATGAGCAGTTCTTC. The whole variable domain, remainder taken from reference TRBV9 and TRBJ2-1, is DSGVTQTPKHLITATGQRVTLRCSPRSGDLSVYWYQQSLDQGLQFLIQYYNGEERAKGNILERFSAQQFPDLHSELNLSSLELGDSALYFCASSYTAGRSYNEQFFGPGTRLTVL.